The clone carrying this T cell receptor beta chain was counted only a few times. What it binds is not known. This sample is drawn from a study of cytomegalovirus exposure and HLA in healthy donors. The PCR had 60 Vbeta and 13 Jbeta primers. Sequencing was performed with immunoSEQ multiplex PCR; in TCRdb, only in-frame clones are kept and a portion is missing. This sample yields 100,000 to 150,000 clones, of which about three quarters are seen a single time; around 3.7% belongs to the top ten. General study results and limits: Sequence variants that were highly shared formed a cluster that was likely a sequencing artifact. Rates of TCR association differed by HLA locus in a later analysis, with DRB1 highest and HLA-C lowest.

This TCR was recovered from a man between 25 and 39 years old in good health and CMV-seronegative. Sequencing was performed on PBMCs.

The CDR3 region is CASSRLVDTDTQYF. DNA of the CDR3: TGCGCCAGCAGCCGACTAGTTGACACAGATACGCAGTATTTT. The V gene is TRBV5-1, the J gene TRBJ2-3, with D tentatively TRBD2 (6 bases). CDR3 length: 14 residues. Germline V CDR1 and CDR2: SGHRS, YFSETQ. V lost 4 bases and J 2 bases, leaving 11 bases between the germline ends.